This T cell receptor (beta chain) was recorded in a study of shared clonotypes between healthy human individuals. Study-wide findings and caveats: A generally larger estimated richness was seen in naive subsets than in memory subsets.

At the deep level, the assay was run. Repertoires were generated with immunoSEQ multiplex PCR, while TCRdb's copy carries only in-frame clones and drops some. The sample carries some 2,000,000 clones, around 95% recorded once. A note on this clone: The target antigen is unknown.

CDR1 and CDR2 (germline): GTSNPN, SVGIG (reference sequence). This CDR3 has 15 amino acids. V lost 0 bases to trimming and J lost 7 bases, with 13 bases between them. Sequenced material: naive CD4+ T cells sorted from blood. Subset given: CD45RA+ positively selected. The chain employs TRBV30 and TRBJ1-6; no clear D. The sequence came from a man aged 18-30 years in good health. CDR3 sequence: CAWSVFYGVNSPLHF. CDR3 nucleotides: TGTGCCTGGAGTGTATTTTACGGGGTAAATTCACCCCTCCACTTT.